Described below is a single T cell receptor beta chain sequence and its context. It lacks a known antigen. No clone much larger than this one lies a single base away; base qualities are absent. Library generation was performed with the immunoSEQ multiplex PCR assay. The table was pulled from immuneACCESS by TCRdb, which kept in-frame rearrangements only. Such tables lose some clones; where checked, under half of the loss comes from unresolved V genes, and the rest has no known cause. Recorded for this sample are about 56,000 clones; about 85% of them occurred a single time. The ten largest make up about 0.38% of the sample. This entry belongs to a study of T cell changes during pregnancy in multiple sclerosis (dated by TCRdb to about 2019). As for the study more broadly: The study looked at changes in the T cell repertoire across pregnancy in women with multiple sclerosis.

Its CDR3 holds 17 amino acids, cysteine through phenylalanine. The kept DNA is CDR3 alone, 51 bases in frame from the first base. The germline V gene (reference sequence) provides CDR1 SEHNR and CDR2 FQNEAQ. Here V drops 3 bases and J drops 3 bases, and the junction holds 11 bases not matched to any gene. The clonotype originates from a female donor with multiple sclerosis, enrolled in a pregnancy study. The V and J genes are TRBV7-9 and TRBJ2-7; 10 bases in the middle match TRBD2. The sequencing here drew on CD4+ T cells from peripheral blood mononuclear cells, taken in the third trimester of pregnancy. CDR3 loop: CASSLSLLAGAHYEQYF. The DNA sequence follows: TGTGCCAGCAGCTTGAGTCTTCTAGCGGGAGCTCACTACGAGCAGTACTTC.